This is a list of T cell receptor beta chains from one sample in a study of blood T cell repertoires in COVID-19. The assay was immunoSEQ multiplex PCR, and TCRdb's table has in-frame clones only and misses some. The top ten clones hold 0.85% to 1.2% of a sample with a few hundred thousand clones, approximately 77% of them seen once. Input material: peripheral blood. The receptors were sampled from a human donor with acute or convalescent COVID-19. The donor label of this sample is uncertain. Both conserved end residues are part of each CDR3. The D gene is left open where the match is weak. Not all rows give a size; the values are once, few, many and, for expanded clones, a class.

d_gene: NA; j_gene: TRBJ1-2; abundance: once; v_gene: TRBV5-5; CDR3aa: CASSPTGDNYGYTF; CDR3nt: TGTGCCAGCAGCCCGACAGGCGATAACTATGGCTACACCTTC
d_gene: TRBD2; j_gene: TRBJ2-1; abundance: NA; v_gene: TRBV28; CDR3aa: CASTGSGGTFGEQFF; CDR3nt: TGTGCCAGCACGGGGAGCGGGGGGACTTTCGGTGAGCAGTTCTTC
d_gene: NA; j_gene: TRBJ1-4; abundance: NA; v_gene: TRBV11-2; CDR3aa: CASSLEPLGSRRVEKLFF; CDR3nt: TGTGCCAGCAGCTTAGAGCCCCTGGGGAGCCGAAGGGTTGAAAAACTGTTTTTT
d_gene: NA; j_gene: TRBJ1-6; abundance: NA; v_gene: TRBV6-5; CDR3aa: CASSPRNSPLHF; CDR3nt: TGTGCCAGCAGTCCCCGGAATTCACCCCTCCACTTT
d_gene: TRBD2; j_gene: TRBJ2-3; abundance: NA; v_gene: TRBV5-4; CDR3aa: CASGLAGLSTDTQYF; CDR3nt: TGTGCCAGCGGTCTAGCGGGACTTAGCACAGATACGCAGTATTTT
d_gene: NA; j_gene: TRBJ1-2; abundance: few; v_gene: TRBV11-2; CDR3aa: CASSLDRSYGYTF; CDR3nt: TGTGCCAGCAGCTTAGATCGGAGCTATGGCTACACCTTC
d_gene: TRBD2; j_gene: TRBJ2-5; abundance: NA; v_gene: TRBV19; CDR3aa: CASSRAAGGQETQYF; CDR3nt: TGTGCCAGTAGTAGGGCAGCGGGAGGGCAAGAGACCCAGTACTTC
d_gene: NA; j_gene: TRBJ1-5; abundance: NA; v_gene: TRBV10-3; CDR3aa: CAIGQGGNQPQHF; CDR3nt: TGTGCCATCGGGCAGGGCGGCAATCAGCCCCAGCATTTT
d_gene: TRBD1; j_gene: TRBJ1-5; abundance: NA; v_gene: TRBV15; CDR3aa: CATSRGQGFNQPQHF; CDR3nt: TGTGCCACCAGCAGGGGACAGGGTTTCAATCAGCCCCAGCATTTT
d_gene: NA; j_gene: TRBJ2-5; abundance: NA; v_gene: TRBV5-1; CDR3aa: CASSTDIRETQYF; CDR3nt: TGCGCCAGCAGCACGGACATACGGGAGACCCAGTACTTC
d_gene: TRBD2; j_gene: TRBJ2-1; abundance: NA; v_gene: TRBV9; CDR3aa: CASSVVGTSGSNEQFF; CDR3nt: TGTGCCAGCAGCGTAGTTGGGACTAGCGGGAGCAATGAGCAGTTCTTC